The clone carrying this T cell receptor beta chain turned up a few times. Its antigen remains unidentified. In total, each donor contributed a single heparinised blood draw that averaged approximately 0.12 L. V lost 3 bases to trimming and J lost 4 bases, with 12 bases between them. Germline V CDR1 and CDR2: LNHDA, SQIVND (reference sequence). There are 14 residues in the CDR3. Every bit of the isolated RNA underwent reverse transcription, so sequencing read expressed TCRB transcripts. Generated by immunoSEQ multiplex PCR, the TCRdb table keeps only in-frame clones and is missing some. The table lists some 360,000 clones, 9.6% of them singletons. The data were obtained in a study of beta chain features in type 1 diabetes. Findings and caveats of the study: Whether HLA type influences TCRB rearrangement remained unresolved here. The study found fewer insertions and more deletions at VDJ junctions in type 1 diabetes patients. Shortening of TCRB CDR3s, moderate but significant, appeared in all four CD4+ subsets of Type 1 diabetes patients.

The rearrangement joins TRBV19 to TRBJ1-1, with D perhaps TRBD1 (5 bases). Sequenced material: central memory CD4+ T cells from blood. The clonotype comes from a young man with type 1 diabetes. For the CDR3, the DNA is TGTGCCAGTAGTATTCGAAGGGGTGCCACTGAAGCTTTCTTT. Its translation is CASSIRRGATEAFF. The full variable domain, rest sourced from reference TRBV19 and TRBJ1-1, is DGGITQSPKYLFRKEGQNVTLSCEQNLNHDAMYWYRQDPGQGLRLIYYSQIVNDFQKGDIAEGYSVSREKKESFPLTVTSAQKNPTAFYLCASSIRRGATEAFFGQGTRLTVV.